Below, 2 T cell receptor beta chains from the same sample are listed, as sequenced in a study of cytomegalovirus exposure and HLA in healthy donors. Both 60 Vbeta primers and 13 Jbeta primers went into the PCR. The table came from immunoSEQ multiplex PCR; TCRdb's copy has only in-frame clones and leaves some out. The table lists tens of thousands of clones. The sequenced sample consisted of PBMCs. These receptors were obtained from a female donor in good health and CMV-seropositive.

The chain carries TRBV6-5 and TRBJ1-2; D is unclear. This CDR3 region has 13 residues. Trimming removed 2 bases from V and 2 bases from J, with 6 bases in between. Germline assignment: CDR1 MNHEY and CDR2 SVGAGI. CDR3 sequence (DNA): TGTGCCAGCAGTTACGACACAAACTATGGCTACACCTTC. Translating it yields CASSYDTNYGYTF.

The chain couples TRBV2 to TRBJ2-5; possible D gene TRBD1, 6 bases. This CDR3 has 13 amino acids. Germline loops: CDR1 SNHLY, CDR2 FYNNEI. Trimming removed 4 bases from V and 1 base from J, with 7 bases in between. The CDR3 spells CASSGTVQETQYF. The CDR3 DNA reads TGTGCCAGCAGTGGGACAGTCCAAGAGACCCAGTACTTC.